These T cell receptor beta chains were read from a single sample in a study of CD8 T cells in Susac syndrome. Each CDR3 protein is one row after TCRdb ran MiXCR on the immunoSEQ multiplex PCR reads. The sample has about 190,000 distinct CDR3 sequences, roughly 92% seen once. Sequencing was performed on CD4+ T cells from PBMCs. These receptor sequences come from a human donor in good health. The CDR3 runs from the conserved cysteine through the conserved F or W. Fields, in order: J gene, clone size, V gene, D gene, CDR3 DNA, CDR3 protein. The D gene is left open where the match is weak. Rows may omit the clone size; those that give it use once, few, many or a size class.

TRBJ2-7,.,TRBV30,.,TGTGCCTGGAGTTGGACCCTTGCGAACCACGAGCAGTACTTC,CAWSWTLANHEQYF
TRBJ1-2,.,TRBV27,.,TGTGCCAGCAGTTTCCGGGGTTCGGGCTATGGCTACACCTTC,CASSFRGSGYGYTF
TRBJ2-1,few,TRBV29-1,.,TGCAGCGTTGCGCAGGGTGTATCAGACCGAAGGTCCTACAATGAGCAGTTCTTC,CSVAQGVSDRRSYNEQFF
TRBJ2-2,.,TRBV9,TRBD2,TGTGCCAGCGGACGACTAGCGGGGGTGGCCGGGGAGCTGTTTTTT,CASGRLAGVAGELFF
TRBJ2-1,.,TRBV20-1,.,TGCAGTGCTAAAAAACTAACATTATACAATGAGCAGTTCTTC,CSAKKLTLYNEQFF
TRBJ2-5,.,TRBV9,.,TGTGCCAGCAACCGACAGCCCCAAGAGACCCAGTACTTC,CASNRQPQETQYF
TRBJ2-5,.,TRBV4-2,.,TGTGCCAGCAGCCAAGATACGTCACTTCAAGAGACCCAGTACTTC,CASSQDTSLQETQYF
TRBJ1-5,.,TRBV19,.,TGTGCCAGTAGCGTGACAGACGCAGGGCCCCAGCATTTT,CASSVTDAGPQHF
TRBJ1-1,few,TRBV5-1,.,TGCGCCAGCAGCTTGGGGGCAGGGAGGGTGAGCACTGAAGCTTTCTTT,CASSLGAGRVSTEAFF
TRBJ1-5,.,TRBV7-9,.,TGTGCCAGCAGCCCCCGGGGGTCTGACAATCAGCCCCAGCATTTT,CASSPRGSDNQPQHF
TRBJ2-1,.,TRBV20-1,.,TGCAGTGCTTCTCGGGACTCCTTTAGCAGTGAGCAGTTCTTC,CSASRDSFSSEQFF
TRBJ2-3,.,TRBV27,TRBD1,TGTGCCAGCAGTGGGGCGGACAGGGGCACAGATACGCAGTATTTT,CASSGADRGTDTQYF
TRBJ2-7,once,TRBV5-1,TRBD1,TGCGCCAGCAGCTTCCCGGACAGGGGGACCTACGAGCAGTACTTC,CASSFPDRGTYEQYF
TRBJ1-2,.,TRBV29-1,.,.,CSVADGSVHTF
TRBJ1-2,few,TRBV28,.,TGTGCCAGCAGTTTAAGTGCCTATGGCTACACCTTC,CASSLSAYGYTF
TRBJ1-5,.,TRBV29-1,TRBD1,TGCAGCGTTGCCAGGGGGCTTGGTCAGCCCCAGCATTTT,CSVARGLGQPQHF
TRBJ1-2,.,TRBV6-1,.,TGTGCCAGCAGTGAATGGAATAGGGGAGACAACTATGGCTACACCTTC,CASSEWNRGDNYGYTF
TRBJ1-5,.,TRBV28,.,TGTGCCAGCAGTGTTGGGACGGTCAGCAATCAGCCCCAGCATTTT,CASSVGTVSNQPQHF
TRBJ2-7,.,TRBV12-3/TRBV12-4,.,TGTGCCAGCAGTCCGGGACTGGGGATAGTCAAGCAGTACTTC,CASSPGLGIVKQYF
TRBJ1-1,.,TRBV5-1,.,TGCGCCAGCAGTGAAGGGGTGAACACTGAAGCTTTCTTT,CASSEGVNTEAFF
TRBJ2-3,.,TRBV5-1,.,TGCGCCAGCAGGGGCCGAGTCACAGATACGCAGTATTTT,CASRGRVTDTQYF
TRBJ2-1,once,TRBV27,TRBD2,TGTGCCAGCAGTGGTCTAGCGGGGTACGAGCAGCTCTTC,CASSGLAGYEQLF
TRBJ1-5,.,TRBV29-1,.,TGCAGCGCCGGAGGGGGCAATCAGCCCCAGCATTTT,CSAGGGNQPQHF
TRBJ1-1,.,TRBV5-1,.,TGCGCCAGCAGCTCCGGGACGCAACATTTCTTGCGTGGAGCTTTCTTT,CASSSGTQHFLRGAFF
TRBJ2-7,.,TRBV6-5,.,TGTGCCAGCAGGCCCACAGGGTCTTCCCTCGAGCAGTACTTC,CASRPTGSSLEQYF
TRBJ2-1,.,TRBV5-4,TRBD2,TGTGCCAGCAGCTCTAGCGGGGGGGCAGCGAATGAGCAGTTCTTC,CASSSSGGAANEQFF
TRBJ1-3,.,TRBV4-1,.,TGCGCCAGCAGCCAAAATCGGGGGCAGGGTGGAAACACCATATATTTT,CASSQNRGQGGNTIYF
TRBJ2-5,.,TRBV6-5,TRBD1,TGTGCCAGCAGTTTAGACAGGGGGCAGGGGACCCAGTACTTC,CASSLDRGQGTQYF
TRBJ1-5,.,TRBV29-1,TRBD1,TGCAGCGCGCAGGGGGCTGGCAATCAGCCCCAGCATTTT,CSAQGAGNQPQHF
TRBJ2-7,.,TRBV29-1,.,TGCAGCGCCTCGTTCACAGTTGAGGGCGAGCAGTACTTC,CSASFTVEGEQYF
TRBJ1-2,.,TRBV28,.,TGTGCCAGCAGTCAAAATGTCAAGGGCTACACCTTC,CASSQNVKGYTF
TRBJ1-5,once,TRBV18,.,TGTGCCACGAGCCGGGGCCCTCGGGGCAATCAGCCCCAGCATTTT,CATSRGPRGNQPQHF
TRBJ1-1,.,TRBV4-1,.,TGCGCCAGCAGCCGCGGTTGGGGGAACACTGAAGCTTTCTTT,CASSRGWGNTEAFF
TRBJ2-7,.,TRBV12-3/TRBV12-4,.,TGTGCCAGCAGTCCCCACACCGCCTATACCCCCTACGAGCAGTACTTC,CASSPHTAYTPYEQYF
TRBJ1-2,.,TRBV3-1,.,TGTGCCAGCAGCCAGGGATCGGGCGGCTTCACCTTC,CASSQGSGGFTF
TRBJ1-2,.,TRBV6-5,TRBD1,TGTGCCAGCAGCCCGGGGGGGACAGGCTATGGCTACACCTTC,CASSPGGTGYGYTF
TRBJ1-1,.,TRBV28,TRBD1,TGTGCCAGCAGTTTGAGCAGGGGGCCCGGCACTGAAGCTTTCTTT,CASSLSRGPGTEAFF
TRBJ1-1,.,TRBV4-3,TRBD1,TGCGCCAGCAGCCTACAGGGGGGGAGGGCTTTCTTT,CASSLQGGRAFF
TRBJ1-5,once,TRBV4-1,.,TGCGCCAGCAGCCAAGAACCGAAAAGCAATCAGCCCCAGCATTTT,CASSQEPKSNQPQHF
TRBJ2-1,.,TRBV5-1,TRBD2,TGCGCCAGCAGCGTTGGACCGGGGGGTGAGCAGTTCTTC,CASSVGPGGEQFF
TRBJ2-2,.,TRBV5-4,TRBD2,TGTGCCAGCAGCTTAGGACTAGTGAGCACCGGGGAGCTGTTTTTT,CASSLGLVSTGELFF
TRBJ1-5,.,TRBV6-6,.,TGTGCCAGCAGGGTAGGGCAGCCCCAGCATTTT,CASRVGQPQHF
TRBJ1-6,.,TRBV7-9,TRBD1,TGTGCCAGCACTTCGGGGACAGCGTCTAATTCACCCCTCCACTTT,CASTSGTASNSPLHF
TRBJ2-2,.,TRBV30,.,TGTGCCTGGAGTGTACCGGCCACCGGGGAGCTGTTTTTT,CAWSVPATGELFF
TRBJ2-4,.,TRBV7-2,.,TGTGCCAGCAGCTTAGTAACAGCCAAAAACATTCAGTACTTC,CASSLVTAKNIQYF
TRBJ1-1,.,TRBV20-1,.,TGCAGTGCTGCACCGGGCCGATTTGAAGCTTTCTTT,CSAAPGRFEAFF
TRBJ2-1,.,TRBV6-2/TRBV6-3,TRBD2,TGTGCCAGCAGTTACTGGCGGGGGGCTGAGCAGTTCTTC,CASSYWRGAEQFF
TRBJ2-7,.,TRBV5-8,.,TGTGCCAGCAGCTTAGATCCCTCTATGAGCGAGCAGTACTTC,CASSLDPSMSEQYF
TRBJ1-5,.,TRBV25-1,.,TGTGCCAGCGGAGAGCTTGATAGCAATCAGCCCCAGCATTTT,CASGELDSNQPQHF
TRBJ2-1,.,TRBV3-1,TRBD2,TGTGCCAGCAGCCACGGGCGGGCGGGGGGAGGATGGCAGTTCTTC,CASSHGRAGGGWQFF
TRBJ1-2,once,TRBV3-1,TRBD1,TGTGCCAGCAGCCTAGGAGGGACAGGGGAGTATGGCTACACCTTC,CASSLGGTGEYGYTF
TRBJ1-1,.,TRBV6-1,.,TGTGCCAGCACTATAGGACAAAACATGAACACTGAAGCTTTCTTT,CASTIGQNMNTEAFF
TRBJ2-1,.,TRBV29-1,.,TGCAGCGTTGAGGCCACCGGGTTCGGCTCCTACAATGAGCAGTTCTTC,CSVEATGFGSYNEQFF
TRBJ1-5,.,TRBV19,.,TGTGCCAGTAGATTTACAGAGGGGAGCCCGGAGCCCCAGCATTTT,CASRFTEGSPEPQHF
TRBJ1-4,.,TRBV4-3,TRBD1,TGCGCCAGCAGCCCCGGGACAGGGGCTGAAAAACTGTTTTTT,CASSPGTGAEKLFF
TRBJ1-1,.,TRBV15,.,TGTGCCACCAGCAGAGATCCGACAGGCCCGAACACTGAAGCTTTCTTT,CATSRDPTGPNTEAFF
TRBJ1-2,.,TRBV6-2/TRBV6-3,.,TGTGCCAGCAGTTTGGGCTGGAACTATGGCTACACCTTC,CASSLGWNYGYTF